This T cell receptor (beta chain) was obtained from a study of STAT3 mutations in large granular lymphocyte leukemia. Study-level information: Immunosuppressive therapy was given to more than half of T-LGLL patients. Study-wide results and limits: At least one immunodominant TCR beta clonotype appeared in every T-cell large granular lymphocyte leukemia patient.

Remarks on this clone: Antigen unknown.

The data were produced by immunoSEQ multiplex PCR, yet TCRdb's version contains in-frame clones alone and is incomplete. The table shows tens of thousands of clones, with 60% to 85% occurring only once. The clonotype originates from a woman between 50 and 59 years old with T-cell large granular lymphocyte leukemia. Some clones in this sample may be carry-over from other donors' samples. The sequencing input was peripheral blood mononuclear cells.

CDR3 DNA: TGTGCCAGCTCACCAAACCGGAACAATGAGCAGTTCTTC. It codes for CASSPNRNNEQFF. The chain uses TRBV18 and TRBJ2-1; D remains ambiguous. The CDR3 covers 13 residues. Germline-derived CDR1 and CDR2 are KGHSH and LQKENI. Trimming took 2 bases from V and 5 from J, leaving 7 bases between them.